A single TCR beta chain is shown here with its context. The sample comes from a study of blood T cell repertoires in COVID-19. The CDR3 consists of 16 residues. The germline gives CDR1 SGHRS, CDR2 YFSETQ. Trimming stripped 4 bases from V and 2 bases from J, with 16 bases between. Authors' analysis steps: Amplification of reference gene primers provided the estimated nucleated cell counts. Using immunoSEQ multiplex PCR, the repertoire was profiled, and TCRdb retains in-frame clones only, with some absent. V, J and clone size derive from that table, while D and trimming were established from the DNA sequence. The sample lists more than 200,000 clones, about 87% seen once, with about 5% in the top ten.

This receptor was taken from a woman aged 60-70 years with COVID-19, enrolled during active disease. V gene TRBV5-1 combines with J gene TRBJ1-3; D perhaps matches TRBD1 (6 bases). The sample consisted of peripheral blood. For the CDR3, the DNA is TGCGCCAGCAGCCCGGGAGGGGGGGCCGCTGGAAACACCATATATTTT. This gives the protein CASSPGGGAAGNTIYF.